The rows below give T cell receptor beta chains drawn from one sample of a study of response to subunit inactivated influenza vaccine. Using its own MiXCR run on the RT-PCR reads, TCRdb lists one record per CDR3 protein. The table shows some 850,000 distinct CDR3 sequences, with approximately 17% occurring only once. Sequences were derived from PBMCs from blood, sampled 5 to 6 days after vaccination. These receptors were collected from a man between 50 and 59 years old who received an inactivated influenza vaccine. Both conserved end residues are part of each CDR3. D genes are given only for firm matches. Not every row has a clone size; where given, it reads once, few, many or a size class.

clone_size d_call j_call v_call cdr3_aa cdr3_nt
few - TRBJ2-3 TRBV20-1 CSARDGAASTDTQYF TGCAGTGCTAGGGATGGGGCTGCTAGCACAGATACGCAGTATTTT
many - TRBJ2-3 TRBV20-1 CSASDGHLVADTQYF TGCAGTGCGAGTGACGGGCACCTAGTCGCAGATACGCAGTATTTT
few TRBD2 TRBJ2-3 TRBV9 CASSVSSGITDTQYF TGTGCCAGCAGCGTCTCTAGCGGGATCACAGATACGCAGTATTTT
few TRBD2 TRBJ2-3 TRBV12-3/TRBV12-4 CASRASGRELGTQYF TGTGCCAGCAGGGCTAGCGGAAGAGAACTAGGTACGCAGTATTTT
few - TRBJ1-1 TRBV10-3 CAISESQGIGTEAFF TGTGCCATCAGTGAGTCACAGGGTATCGGCACTGAAGCTTTCTTT
- - TRBJ2-5 TRBV9 CASSGQGSETQYF TGTGCCAGCAGCGGCCAGGGTTCGGAGACCCAGTACTTC
few - TRBJ1-1 TRBV20-1 CSARSPGSMNTEAFF TGCAGTGCTAGATCACCGGGCAGCATGAACACTGAAGCTTTCTTT
few TRBD1 TRBJ1-1 TRBV4-1 CASSQGTGEVEAFF TGCGCCAGCAGCCAAGGGACAGGGGAGGTTGAAGCTTTCTTT
- TRBD1 TRBJ2-3 TRBV3-1 CASSQGTGSATDTQYF TGTGCCAGCAGCCAAGGGACAGGGAGTGCCACAGATACGCAGTATTTT
many - TRBJ2-3 TRBV18 CASSPPGRTDTQYF TGTGCCAGCTCACCACCGGGACGCACAGATACGCAGTATTTT
- - TRBJ2-7 TRBV9 CASSATPGLGSYEQYF TGTGCCAGCAGCGCAACCCCCGGCCTGGGCTCCTACGAGCAGTACTTC
few - TRBJ1-2 TRBV6-5 CASTYWGGGYTF TGTGCCAGCACCTACTGGGGGGGTGGCTACACCTTC
many - TRBJ1-1 TRBV27 CASSLGASTEAFF TGTGCCAGCAGTTTAGGGGCGTCCACTGAAGCTTTCTTT
few - TRBJ2-2 TRBV9 CASSQRTDNTGELFF TGTGCCAGCTCTCAGCGGACAGATAACACCGGGGAGCTGTTTTTT
few - TRBJ1-2 TRBV18 CASSPNRLRRPFYGYTF TGTGCCAGCTCACCAAACAGACTTCGGAGACCTTTCTATGGCTACACCTTC
- - TRBJ2-1 TRBV3-1 CASSHLPGLEQFF TGTGCCAGCAGCCACTTACCGGGACTGGAGCAGTTCTTC
few - TRBJ1-2 TRBV9 CASSAQGRTNYGYTF TGTGCCAGCAGCGCACAGGGACGGACTAACTATGGCTACACCTTC
many - TRBJ2-5 TRBV10-3 CAISEGSETQYF TGTGCCATCAGTGAAGGGTCAGAGACCCAGTACTTC
few TRBD1 TRBJ1-1 TRBV6-4 CASTTGGVRLKTEAFF TGTGCCAGCACCACAGGGGGCGTCCGACTTAAGACTGAAGCTTTCTTT
- TRBD1 TRBJ2-3 TRBV25-1 CASSSPGQGMSDTQYF TGTGCCAGCAGCAGTCCGGGACAGGGGATGTCAGATACGCAGTATTTT
- - TRBJ2-1 TRBV2 CASSDDIDEQFF TGTGCCAGCAGCGACGATATCGATGAGCAGTTCTTC
- - TRBJ2-7 TRBV12-3/TRBV12-4 CASSLLPSVAYEQYF TGTGCCAGCAGTTTATTACCTAGCGTCGCCTACGAGCAGTACTTC
- - TRBJ2-7 TRBV6-5 CASSYSQDSYEQYF TGTGCCAGCAGTTACTCACAAGATTCCTACGAGCAGTACTTC
few TRBD2 TRBJ2-1 TRBV20-1 CSARRWASGYNEQFF TGCAGTGCTAGGCGGTGGGCTAGCGGATACAATGAGCAGTTCTTC
- TRBD2 TRBJ2-7 TRBV5-1 CVSSFGLAGVASYEQYF TGCGTCAGCAGCTTTGGACTAGCGGGAGTTGCCTCCTACGAGCAGTACTTC
many - TRBJ2-5 TRBV29-1 CSVWNLQETQYF TGCAGCGTTTGGAACCTCCAAGAGACCCAGTACTTC
few - TRBJ2-5 TRBV11-2 CASSLGPGPQETQYF TGTGCCAGCAGCTTAGGTCCGGGACCCCAAGAGACCCAGTACTTC
once - TRBJ2-5 TRBV6-2/TRBV6-3 CASRKGLGETQYF TGTGCCAGCAGAAAGGGCCTTGGAGAGACCCAGTACTTC
- - TRBJ2-7 TRBV29-1 CSVAHHKGNSYEQYF TGCAGCGTTGCACATCATAAAGGGAACTCCTACGAGCAGTACTTC
- - TRBJ1-1 TRBV21-1 CASRGTYDMNTEAFF TGTGCCAGCAGGGGTACGTACGACATGAACACTGAAGCTTTCTTT
- - TRBJ2-1 TRBV5-8 CASHPRGARNEQFF TGTGCCAGCCATCCCCGGGGGGCCCGAAATGAGCAGTTCTTC
few TRBD2 TRBJ2-3 TRBV11-2 CASSLDATSGRGADTQYF TGTGCCAGCAGCTTAGATGCGACTAGCGGGAGAGGAGCAGATACGCAGTATTTT
few TRBD2 TRBJ2-3 TRBV7-2 CASSGSGRAGGDTQYF TGTGCCAGCAGCGGAAGCGGGAGGGCCGGAGGGGATACGCAGTATTTT
many TRBD1 TRBJ2-3 TRBV5-1 CASSLGGQSTDTQYF TGCGCCAGCAGCTTGGGGGGACAGAGCACAGATACGCAGTATTTT
- - TRBJ1-1 TRBV29-1 CSVDSGLSTEAFF TGCAGCGTTGATTCGGGACTCTCCACTGAAGCTTTCTTT
many TRBD2 TRBJ2-1 TRBV18 CASSPPTTSGRANFNEQFF TGTGCCAGCTCACCCCCGACGACTAGCGGGAGGGCCAATTTCAATGAGCAGTTCTTC
few TRBD1 TRBJ2-7 TRBV10-3 CAISDGTGYSEQYF TGTGCCATCAGTGATGGGACAGGGTACTCCGAGCAGTACTTC
many TRBD1 TRBJ2-1 TRBV5-5 CASSLGGGVGEQFF TGTGCCAGCAGCTTGGGAGGGGGCGTTGGTGAGCAGTTCTTC
few - TRBJ2-7 TRBV12-3/TRBV12-4 CASSWGLGEQYF TGTGCCAGCAGTTGGGGACTCGGGGAGCAGTACTTC
- TRBD2 TRBJ2-7 TRBV10-3 CAISDLSGRHEQYF TGTGCCATCAGTGACCTTAGCGGGAGACACGAGCAGTACTTC
many - TRBJ1-2 TRBV5-1 CASSSGSSKDGYTF TGCGCCAGCAGCTCGGGGTCCTCAAAGGATGGCTACACCTTC
many - TRBJ2-1 TRBV12-3/TRBV12-4 CASSVQGDEQFF TGTGCCAGCAGTGTACAGGGCGATGAGCAGTTCTTC
few - TRBJ2-7 TRBV20-1 CSASWHEQYF TGCAGTGCTAGTTGGCACGAGCAGTACTTC
few - TRBJ2-1 TRBV5-1 CASSLGSKGNEQFF TGCGCCAGCAGCTTGGGGTCAAAGGGTAATGAGCAGTTCTTC
- - TRBJ2-2 TRBV7-9 CASTHYRADTGELFF TGTGCCAGCACTCACTACAGGGCCGACACCGGGGAGCTGTTTTTT
- - TRBJ1-6 TRBV5-1 CASSFDSRARNSPLHF TGCGCCAGCAGCTTCGATTCCAGGGCTAGAAATTCACCCCTCCACTTT
few - TRBJ2-7 TRBV20-1 CSGTDSFAQYF TGCAGTGGTACCGACAGTTTCGCGCAGTACTTC
once - TRBJ2-7 TRBV7-2 CASSLQGGGNYEQYF TGTGCCAGCAGCTTACAAGGGGGAGGGAACTACGAGCAGTACTTC
many - TRBJ2-5 TRBV29-1 CSVGGYQETQYF TGCAGCGTTGGAGGCTACCAAGAGACCCAGTACTTC
- - TRBJ1-6 TRBV27 CASSPGPNNYSPLHF TGTGCCAGCAGTCCGGGACCAAATAACTATTCACCCCTCCACTTT
many - TRBJ2-7 TRBV4-3 CASSQSGSYEQYF TGCGCCAGCAGCCAAAGCGGGTCCTACGAGCAGTACTTC
- - TRBJ2-2 TRBV20-1 CSARWANTNTGELFF TGCAGTGCTAGATGGGCTAACACGAACACCGGGGAGCTGTTTTTT
many - TRBJ2-7 TRBV12-3/TRBV12-4 CASSLGHQTYEQYF TGTGCCAGCAGTCTGGGACACCAGACCTACGAGCAGTACTTC
few - TRBJ2-2 TRBV10-3 CAISEEGANTGELFF TGTGCCATCAGTGAGGAGGGGGCGAACACCGGGGAGCTGTTTTTT
- - TRBJ2-5 TRBV19 CASSETEKETQYF TGTGCCAGTTCGGAGACCGAAAAAGAGACCCAGTACTTC
- - TRBJ2-1 TRBV3-1 CASSLDHHSYNEQFF TGTGCCAGCAGCCTAGACCACCACTCCTACAATGAGCAGTTCTTC
- TRBD1 TRBJ2-4 TRBV20-1 CSASLGQGAGNIQYF TGCAGTGCTAGCCTGGGACAGGGGGCAGGAAACATTCAGTACTTC
- TRBD1 TRBJ1-6 TRBV7-8 CASSLLSIDRAASYNSPLHF TGTGCCAGCAGCTTACTCTCTATTGACAGGGCCGCCTCCTATAATTCACCCCTCCACTTT
- - TRBJ2-7 TRBV15 CATSRDRGLEQYF TGTGCCACCAGCAGAGACCGAGGGCTCGAGCAGTACTTC